The clone carrying this T cell receptor (beta chain) came up a few times. Its antigen remains unidentified. Trimming left V 5 bases short and J 5 bases short, with 18 bases between. CDR3 length: 15 amino acids. TCRdb called the RT-PCR reads again in MiXCR, with one record for every CDR3 protein. The repertoire holds some 850,000 distinct CDR3 sequences, with about a fifth as singletons. This specimen belongs to a study of response to subunit inactivated influenza vaccine. Whole-study results and caveats: Authors suggested that a seasonal influenza vaccination recruits few new T cells each time.

The input for sequencing was PBMCs from blood, taken 5 days after vaccination. The sequence was collected from a man aged 50 to 59 who received an inactivated influenza vaccine. The chain has TRBV12-3 or TRBV12-4 and TRBJ1-1; possible D gene TRBD1, 5 bases. CDR3 in amino acids: CASSPRTNRYTEAFF. CDR3 nucleotide sequence: TGTGCCAGCAGTCCGCGGACAAATCGATATACTGAAGCTTTCTTT.